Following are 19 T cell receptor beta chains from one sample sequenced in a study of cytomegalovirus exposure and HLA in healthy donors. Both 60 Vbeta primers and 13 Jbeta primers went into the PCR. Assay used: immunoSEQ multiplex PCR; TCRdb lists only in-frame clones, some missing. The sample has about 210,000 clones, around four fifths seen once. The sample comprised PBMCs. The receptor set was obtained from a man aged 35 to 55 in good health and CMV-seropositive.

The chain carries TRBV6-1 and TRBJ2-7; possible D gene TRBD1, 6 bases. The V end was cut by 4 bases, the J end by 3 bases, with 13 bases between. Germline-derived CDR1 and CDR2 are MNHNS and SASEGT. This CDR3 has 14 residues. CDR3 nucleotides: TGTGCCAGCAGTGTTACCCGGACAGACTACGAGCAGTACTTC. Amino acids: CASSVTRTDYEQYF.

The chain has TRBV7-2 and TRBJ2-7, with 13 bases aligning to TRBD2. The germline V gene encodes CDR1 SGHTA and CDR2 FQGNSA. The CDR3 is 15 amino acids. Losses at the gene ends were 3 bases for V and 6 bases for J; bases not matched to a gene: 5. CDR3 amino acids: CASSFRLAGGGEQYF. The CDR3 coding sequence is TGTGCCAGCAGCTTTAGACTAGCGGGAGGTGGCGAGCAGTACTTC. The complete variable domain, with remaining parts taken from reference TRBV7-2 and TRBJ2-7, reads GAGVSQSPSNKVTEKGKDVELRCDPISGHTALYWYRQSLGQGLEFLIYFQGNSAPDKSGLPSDRFSAERTGGSVSTLTIQRTQQEDSAVYLCASSFRLAGGGEQYFGPGTRLTVT.

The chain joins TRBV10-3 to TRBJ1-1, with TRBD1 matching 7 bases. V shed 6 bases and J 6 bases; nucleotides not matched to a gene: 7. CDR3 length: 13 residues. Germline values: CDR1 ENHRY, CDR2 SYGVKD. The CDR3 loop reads CAIRATGSAEAFF. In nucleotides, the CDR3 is TGTGCCATCAGGGCGACAGGGAGTGCTGAAGCTTTCTTT.

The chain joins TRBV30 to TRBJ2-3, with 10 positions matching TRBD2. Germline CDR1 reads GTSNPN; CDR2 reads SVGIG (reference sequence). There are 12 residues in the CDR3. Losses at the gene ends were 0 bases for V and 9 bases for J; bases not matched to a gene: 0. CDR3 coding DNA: TGTGCCTGGAGTGTACTAGCGGGAACGCAGTATTTT. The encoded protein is CAWSVLAGTQYF.

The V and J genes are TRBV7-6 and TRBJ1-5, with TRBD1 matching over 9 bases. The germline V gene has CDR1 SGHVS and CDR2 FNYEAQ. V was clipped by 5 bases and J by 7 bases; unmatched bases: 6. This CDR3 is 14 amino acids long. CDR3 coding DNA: TGTGCCAGCAGCATAGGACAGGGGAGCCAGCCCCAGCATTTT. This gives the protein CASSIGQGSQPQHF.

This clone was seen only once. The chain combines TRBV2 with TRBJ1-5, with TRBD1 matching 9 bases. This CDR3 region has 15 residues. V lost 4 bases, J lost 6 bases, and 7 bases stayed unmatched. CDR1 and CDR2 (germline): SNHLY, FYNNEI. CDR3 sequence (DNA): TGTGCCAGCAGTGGCCCGGGACAGGGAGGTCAGCCCCAGCATTTT. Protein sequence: CASSGPGQGGQPQHF.

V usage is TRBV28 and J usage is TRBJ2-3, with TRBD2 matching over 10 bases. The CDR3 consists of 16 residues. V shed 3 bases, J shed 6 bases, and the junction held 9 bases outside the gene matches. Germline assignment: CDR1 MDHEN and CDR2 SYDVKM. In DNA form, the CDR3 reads TGTGCCAGCAGTTTCGTTCTAGCGGGAGCCCGCGATACGCAGTATTTT. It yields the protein CASSFVLAGARDTQYF.

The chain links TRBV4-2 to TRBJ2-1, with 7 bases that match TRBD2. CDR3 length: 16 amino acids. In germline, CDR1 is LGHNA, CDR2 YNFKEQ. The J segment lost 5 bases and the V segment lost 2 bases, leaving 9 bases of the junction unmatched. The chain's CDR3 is CASSQRGLAGNNEQFF. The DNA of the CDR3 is TGTGCCAGCAGCCAAAGGGGCTTAGCGGGCAACAATGAGCAGTTCTTC.

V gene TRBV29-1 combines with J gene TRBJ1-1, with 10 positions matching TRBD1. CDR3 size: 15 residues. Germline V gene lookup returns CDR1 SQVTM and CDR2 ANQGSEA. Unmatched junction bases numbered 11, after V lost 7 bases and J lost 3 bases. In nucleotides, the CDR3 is TGCAGCGGCACTATAACCGGGACAGGGGACACTGAAGCTTTCTTT. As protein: CSGTITGTGDTEAFF.

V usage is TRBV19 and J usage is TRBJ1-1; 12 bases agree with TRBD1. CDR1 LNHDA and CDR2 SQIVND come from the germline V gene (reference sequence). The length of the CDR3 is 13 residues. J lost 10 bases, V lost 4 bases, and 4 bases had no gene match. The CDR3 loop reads CASSRGQGAVAFF. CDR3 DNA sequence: TGTGCCAGTAGTAGGGGACAGGGGGCAGTAGCTTTCTTT.

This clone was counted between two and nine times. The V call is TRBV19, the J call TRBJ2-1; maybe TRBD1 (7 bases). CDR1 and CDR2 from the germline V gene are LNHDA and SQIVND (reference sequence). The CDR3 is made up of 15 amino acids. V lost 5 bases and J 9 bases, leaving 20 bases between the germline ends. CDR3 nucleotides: TGTGCCAGTAGTGAGCAGGGGGGTCTTTTAGGTGAGCAGTTCTTC. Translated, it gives CASSEQGGLLGEQFF.

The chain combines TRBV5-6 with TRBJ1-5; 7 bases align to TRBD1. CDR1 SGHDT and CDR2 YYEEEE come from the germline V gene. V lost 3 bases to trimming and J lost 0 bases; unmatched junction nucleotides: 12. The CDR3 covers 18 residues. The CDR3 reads CASSSGTADLGSNQPQHF. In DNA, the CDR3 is TGTGCCAGCAGCTCCGGGACAGCGGATTTGGGTAGCAATCAGCCCCAGCATTTT.

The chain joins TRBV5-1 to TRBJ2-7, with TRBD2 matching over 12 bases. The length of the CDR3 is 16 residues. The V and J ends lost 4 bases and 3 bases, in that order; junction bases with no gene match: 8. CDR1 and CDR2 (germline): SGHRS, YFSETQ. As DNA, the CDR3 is TGCGCCAGCAGCGCTGGACTAGCGGGGACGGGCTACGAGCAGTACTTC. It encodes CASSAGLAGTGYEQYF.

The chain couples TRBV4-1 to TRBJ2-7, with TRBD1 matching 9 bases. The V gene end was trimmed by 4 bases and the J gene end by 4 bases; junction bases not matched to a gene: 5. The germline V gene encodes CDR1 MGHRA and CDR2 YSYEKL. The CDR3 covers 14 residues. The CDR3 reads CASSPTGGLYEQYF. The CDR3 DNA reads TGCGCCAGCAGCCCGACAGGGGGATTGTACGAGCAGTACTTC.

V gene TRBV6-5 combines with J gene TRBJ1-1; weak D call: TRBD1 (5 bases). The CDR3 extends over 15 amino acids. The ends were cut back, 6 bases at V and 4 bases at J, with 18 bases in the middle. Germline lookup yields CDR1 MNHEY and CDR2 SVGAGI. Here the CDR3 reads CASRQTGGSSTEAFF. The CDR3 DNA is TGTGCCAGCAGGCAGACTGGGGGGTCGAGCACTGAAGCTTTCTTT.

The CDR3 is CASSFSTGDGYTF. In nucleotides, the CDR3 is TGTGCCAGCAGCTTTTCGACAGGGGATGGCTACACCTTC. V gene TRBV7-9 combines with J gene TRBJ1-2, with 8 nucleotides matching TRBD1. The CDR3 spans 13 residues. Germline CDR1 and CDR2: SEHNR and FQNEAQ (reference sequence). V shed 3 bases, J shed 6 bases, and the junction held 3 bases outside the gene matches.

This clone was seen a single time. CDR3 region: CASSIEAGRERAFF. The DNA for the CDR3 is TGTGCCAGTAGTATAGAAGCAGGCCGAGAACGAGCTTTCTTT. This chain links TRBV19 with TRBJ1-1; D gene unclear. Germline loops: CDR1 LNHDA, CDR2 SQIVND (reference sequence). This CDR3 comprises 14 residues. Trimming shortened V by 0 bases and J by 10 bases, and 15 bases separated the two germline ends.

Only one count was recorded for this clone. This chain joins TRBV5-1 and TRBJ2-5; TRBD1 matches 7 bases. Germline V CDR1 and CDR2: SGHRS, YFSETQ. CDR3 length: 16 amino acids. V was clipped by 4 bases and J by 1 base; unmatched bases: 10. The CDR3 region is CASSTPPGTAQETQYF. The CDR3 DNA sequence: TGCGCCAGCAGCACCCCACCCGGGACAGCCCAAGAGACCCAGTACTTC.

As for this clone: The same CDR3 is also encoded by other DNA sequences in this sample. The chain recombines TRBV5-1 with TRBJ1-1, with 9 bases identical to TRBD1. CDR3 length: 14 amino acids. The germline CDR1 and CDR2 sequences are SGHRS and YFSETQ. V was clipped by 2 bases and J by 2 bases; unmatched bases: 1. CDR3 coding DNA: TGCGCCAGCAGCTTACAGGGGGCCAACACTGAAGCTTTCTTT. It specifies CASSLQGANTEAFF.